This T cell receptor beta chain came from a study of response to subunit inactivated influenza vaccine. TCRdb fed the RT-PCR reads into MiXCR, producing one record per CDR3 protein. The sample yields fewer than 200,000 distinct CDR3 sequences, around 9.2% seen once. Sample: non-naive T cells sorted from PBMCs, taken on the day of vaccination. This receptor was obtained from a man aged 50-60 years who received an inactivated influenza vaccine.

The CDR3 coding sequence is TGCAGCGTTGAAGGTGGGGACAGGGGATTCTATGGCTACACCTTC. Translating it yields CSVEGGDRGFYGYTF. The gene calls are TRBV29-1 and TRBJ1-2; 10 bases map to TRBD1. There are 15 residues in the CDR3. The germline V gene encodes CDR1 SQVTM and CDR2 ANQGSEA. J gave up 4 bases and V 1 base, and 6 bases lay outside the gene matches. Using reference TRBV29-1 and TRBJ1-2 for the parts outside the CDR3, the full variable domain is SAVISQKPSRDICQRGTSLTIQCQVDSQVTMMFWYRQQPGQSLTLIATANQGSEATYESGFVIDKFPISRPNLTFSTLTVSNMSPEDSSIYLCSVEGGDRGFYGYTFGSGTRLTVV.